The rows below give T cell receptor beta chains drawn from one sample of a study of chemoradiotherapy in HPV16-positive cancers. Using immunoSEQ multiplex PCR, the repertoire was profiled, and TCRdb retains in-frame clones only, with some absent. The sample carries about 12,000 clones, approximately 85% recorded once. Sequenced here: blood, sampled from a patient who underwent chemoradiotherapy. Receptor source: a human donor with HPV-associated anogenital cancer. Each CDR3 is given with its conserved first and last residue. A D gene is named only where the DNA matches it firmly. Rows give clone size only sometimes, using once, few, many, or a class for an expanded clone.

>few|TRBV4-2|TRBJ2-5|NA
TGTGCCAGCAGAGGGGGACACCAAGAGACCCAGTACTTC
CASRGGHQETQYF
>NA|TRBV5-1|TRBJ2-2|TRBD2
TGCGCCAGCAGCTTGGTACTAGCGGGGGGACCTAACACCGGGGAGCTGTTTTTT
CASSLVLAGGPNTGELFF
>NA|TRBV5-4|TRBJ2-6|NA
TGTGCCAGCAGCCCGCAGAGCGCCGGGGCCAACGTCCTGACTTTC
CASSPQSAGANVLTF
>NA|TRBV10-3|TRBJ1-2|TRBD1
TGTGCCATCAGTGACCACGGACAGGGAATAAATGGCTACACCTTC
CAISDHGQGINGYTF
>NA|TRBV7-6|TRBJ1-3|TRBD1
TGTGCCAGCAGCACAAGACAGGGATATGGAAACACCATATATTTT
CASSTRQGYGNTIYF
>NA|TRBV29-1|TRBJ2-7|TRBD1
TGCAGCGTTGAAATATACTTCCGGGACAGGGGTCTCTACGAGCAGTACTTC
CSVEIYFRDRGLYEQYF
>NA|TRBV14|TRBJ1-1|NA
TGTGCCAGCAGCCAAGACTCGGGAGTTACTGAAGCTTTCTTT
CASSQDSGVTEAFF
>NA|TRBV7-9|TRBJ1-1|TRBD1
TGTGCCAGCAGCTCGGCGGGGGGACAGTTTGAAGCTTTCTTT
CASSSAGGQFEAFF
>NA|TRBV5-1|TRBJ2-5|TRBD2
TGCGCCAGCAGCATCGGGACTAGAGTCGAAGAGACCCAGTACTTC
CASSIGTRVEETQYF
>NA|TRBV5-6|TRBJ1-4|NA
TGTGCCAGCAGCTTGAACGTTAATGAAAAACTGTTTTTT
CASSLNVNEKLFF
>NA|TRBV5-5|TRBJ2-3|NA
TGTGCCAGCAGCCTAACCTTAGATACGCAGTATTTT
CASSLTLDTQYF
>NA|TRBV18|TRBJ1-2|NA
TGTGCCAGCTCACCCCCTTCCCGAGGGGGAGAGGATGGCTACACCTTC
CASSPPSRGGEDGYTF
>NA|TRBV9|TRBJ2-7|NA
TGTGCCAGCAGCGTAGCAACAGGCCGAGGTCTCGAGCAGTACTTC
CASSVATGRGLEQYF
>NA|TRBV7-9|TRBJ2-7|NA
TGTGCCAGCAGCTTAGGCAGCGTCTACGAGCAGTACTTC
CASSLGSVYEQYF
>NA|TRBV15|TRBJ2-2|NA
TGTGCCACCAGCAGAGATGAGTGGGGGGAGCTGTTTTTT
CATSRDEWGELFF
>NA|TRBV18|TRBJ2-1|TRBD1
TGTGCCAGCTCACCACCGGGACAGGGCTACAATGAGCAGTTCTTC
CASSPPGQGYNEQFF
>NA|TRBV2|TRBJ2-5|NA
TGTGCCAGCAGTGTCGGGACCACCCCTGAGACCCAGTACTTC
CASSVGTTPETQYF
>NA|TRBV18|TRBJ2-4|NA
TGTGCCAGCTCACCCGGTTCCAAAAACATTCAGTACTTC
CASSPGSKNIQYF
>NA|TRBV7-3|TRBJ2-3|TRBD2
TGTGCCAGCAGCTCCGGACTAGCGGGGGGTACCACAGATACGCAGTATTTT
CASSSGLAGGTTDTQYF
>NA|TRBV28|TRBJ2-5|TRBD1
TGTGCCAGCAGTGAACAGGGGGCGCGGTGGGAGACCCAGTACTTC
CASSEQGARWETQYF
>NA|TRBV6-5|TRBJ2-7|NA
TGTGCCAGCAGTTACCTACAGTATCCCCCCTACGAGCAGTACTTC
CASSYLQYPPYEQYF
>few|TRBV2|TRBJ2-3|TRBD2
TGTGCCAGCAGTGTCGCTAGCGGACGCACAGATACGCAGTATTTT
CASSVASGRTDTQYF
>NA|TRBV19|TRBJ1-5|NA
TGTGCCAGTAGTATAGATCCAGGAGCGAATCAGCCCCAGCATTTT
CASSIDPGANQPQHF
>NA|TRBV2|TRBJ2-3|TRBD2
TGTGCCAGCAGTCCTAGCGGGGGGGCGGGAAATACGCAGTATTTT
CASSPSGGAGNTQYF
>NA|TRBV27|TRBJ2-5|TRBD2
TGTGCCAGCAGTCTAAGACTAGCGGGGGGGCCCGGGGAGACCCAGTACTTC
CASSLRLAGGPGETQYF
>NA|TRBV18|TRBJ1-2|NA
TGTGCCAGCTCACCAACCGGGGCCTTCTATGGCTACACCTTC
CASSPTGAFYGYTF
>NA|TRBV5-1|TRBJ2-5|TRBD2
TGCGCCAGCAGATCGAGTAGCGGGGAGGAGACCCAGTACTTC
CASRSSSGEETQYF
>NA|TRBV5-4|TRBJ2-5|NA
TGTGCCAGCAGCTTGGCGCCGGGAGTACGTTCGGAGACCCAGTACTTC
CASSLAPGVRSETQYF
>NA|TRBV2|TRBJ2-3|TRBD1
TGTGCCAGCAGTGCCGCGGGACAGGGTATCGCAGATACGCAGTATTTT
CASSAAGQGIADTQYF
>NA|TRBV27|TRBJ1-3|NA
TGTGCCAGCAGGTCACTGGGAGGAAACACCATATATTTT
CASRSLGGNTIYF
>NA|TRBV19|TRBJ1-3|NA
TGTGCCAGTAGTCTTCTCAGGCCGTCTGGAAACACCATATATTTT
CASSLLRPSGNTIYF
>NA|TRBV7-3|TRBJ2-5|NA
TGTGCCAGCAGCTCCGGACTCCCCGGCGAGACCCAGTACTTC
CASSSGLPGETQYF
>NA|TRBV30|TRBJ1-5|NA
TGTGCCTGGAGTGTAAGGGTAGGGACGAGCAATCAGCCCCAGCATTTT
CAWSVRVGTSNQPQHF
>NA|TRBV15|TRBJ1-1|NA
TGTGCCACCAGCAGGGCTCTCGGCAGGCTCGAAGTAGCTTTCTTT
CATSRALGRLEVAFF
>NA|TRBV5-4|TRBJ2-1|NA
TGTGCCGCAAGGGGGGTAGGTAATGAGCAGTTCTTC
CAARGVGNEQFF
>NA|TRBV5-4|TRBJ1-3|NA
TGTGCCAGCAGCTTGGGAGGGTCCGGAAACACCATATATTTT
CASSLGGSGNTIYF
>NA|TRBV2|TRBJ2-4|NA
TGTGCCAGCAGTGAAGCGGGGGTAGCCAAAAACATTCAGTACTTC
CASSEAGVAKNIQYF
>NA|TRBV7-8|TRBJ2-5|NA
TGTGCCAGCAGCGCCGACTACACGGAAGAGACCCAGTACTTC
CASSADYTEETQYF
>NA|TRBV6-1|TRBJ1-2|NA
TGTGCCAGCAGTGATTTCAGGGGCCGCTATGGCTACACCTTC
CASSDFRGRYGYTF
>NA|TRBV14|TRBJ1-1|NA
TGTGCCAGCAGCCATCGTCCGGACAGAAGCTACACTGAAGCTTTCTTT
CASSHRPDRSYTEAFF
>NA|TRBV14|TRBJ2-5|TRBD1
TGTGCCAGCAGCCAAGACCTCTGGGACAGTGCAGAGACCCAGTACTTC
CASSQDLWDSAETQYF
>once|TRBV19|TRBJ2-2|NA
TGTGCCAGTACAGAATCGAACACCGGGGAGCTGTTTTTT
CASTESNTGELFF
>once|TRBV5-1|TRBJ1-6|NA
TGCGCCAGCAGCTTGGGTTCAGCACAGATGAATTCACCCCTCCACTTT
CASSLGSAQMNSPLHF
>NA|TRBV5-4|TRBJ2-2|NA
TGTGCCAGCAGCTTGAAGGGCAGCCGCGGGGAGCTGTTTTTT
CASSLKGSRGELFF
>NA|TRBV2|TRBJ1-5|NA
TGTGCCAGCAGTGATGCGGGGAACAATCAGCCCCAGCATTTT
CASSDAGNNQPQHF
>NA|TRBV7-2|TRBJ2-6|TRBD1
TGTGCCAGCAGCAAGGGACAGGGAAGCTCTGGGGCCAACGTCCTGACTTTC
CASSKGQGSSGANVLTF
>NA|TRBV7-2|TRBJ2-5|TRBD2
TGTGCCAGCAGTTCGGGACTAGCGGGGGACCAAGAGACCCAGTACTTC
CASSSGLAGDQETQYF
>NA|TRBV19|TRBJ1-1|TRBD1
TGTGCCAGTAGTATTACAGGGGGAACTGAAGCTTTCTTT
CASSITGGTEAFF
>NA|TRBV6-1|TRBJ2-3|TRBD2
TGTGCCAGCAGTGAGGGACTAGCGGACACAGATACGCAGTATTTT
CASSEGLADTDTQYF
>NA|TRBV4-1|TRBJ1-5|NA
TGCGCCAGCAGCCCCCGCCCAGGGGAGGGAAGCAATCAGCCCCAGCATTTT
CASSPRPGEGSNQPQHF
>once|TRBV6-5|TRBJ2-3|TRBD1
TGTGCCAGCAGTCCTCCGGGACAGGGGGCAGATACGCAGTATTTT
CASSPPGQGADTQYF
>NA|TRBV6-1|TRBJ2-7|NA
TGTGCCAGCAGTGAATTGGCAGGCTACGAGCAGTACTTC
CASSELAGYEQYF
>NA|TRBV4-2|TRBJ1-5|TRBD1
TGTGCCAGCAGCCAATGGTGGGACAGGGGAGGATCTCAGCATCAGCCCCAGCATTTT
CASSQWWDRGGSQHQPQHF
>NA|TRBV7-8|TRBJ2-3|NA
TGTGCCAGCAGCGCCCAGGGTCCTCGGGATACGCAGTATTTT
CASSAQGPRDTQYF
>NA|TRBV7-2|TRBJ2-5|NA
TGTGCCAGCAGCCCCGTGGAGGGGGGAGGAGAGACCCAGTACTTC
CASSPVEGGGETQYF
>once|TRBV27|TRBJ1-6|NA
TGTGCCACCAAATTATGGGAAAGACCGGACAGCAGCTCCTATAATTCACCCCTCCACTTT
CATKLWERPDSSSYNSPLHF
>NA|TRBV30|TRBJ2-7|NA
TGTGCCTATGCTCCATCCCTTTACGAGCAGTACTTC
CAYAPSLYEQYF
>few|TRBV2|TRBJ1-6|NA
TGTGCCAGCACAGACGCCCGCGACGGACGAAATTCACCCCTCCACTTT
CASTDARDGRNSPLHF
>few|TRBV4-2|TRBJ2-1|TRBD1
TGTGCCAGCAGTCTCCCGGGACAGGGAAAAGGTGAGCAGTTCTTC
CASSLPGQGKGEQFF